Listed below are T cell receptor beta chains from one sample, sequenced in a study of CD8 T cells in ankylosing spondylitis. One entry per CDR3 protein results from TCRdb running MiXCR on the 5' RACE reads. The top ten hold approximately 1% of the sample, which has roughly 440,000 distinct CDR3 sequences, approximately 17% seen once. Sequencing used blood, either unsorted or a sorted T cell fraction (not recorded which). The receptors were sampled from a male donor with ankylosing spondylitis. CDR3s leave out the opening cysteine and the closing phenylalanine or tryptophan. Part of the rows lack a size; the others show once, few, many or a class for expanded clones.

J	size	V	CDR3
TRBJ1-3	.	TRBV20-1	SVAPADGNTIY
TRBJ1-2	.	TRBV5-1	ASSRGQGPNYGYT
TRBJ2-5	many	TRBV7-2	ASSLVASQETQY
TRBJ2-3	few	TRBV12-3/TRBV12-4	ASRLGDYGTQY
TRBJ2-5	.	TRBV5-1	ASSGLAGKETQY
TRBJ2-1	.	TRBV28	ASSLSGQGTYNEQF
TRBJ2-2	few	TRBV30	AWCLHNTGELF
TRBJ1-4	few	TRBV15	ATSRPNRGEKLF
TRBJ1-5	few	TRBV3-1	ASSPAVGNQPQH
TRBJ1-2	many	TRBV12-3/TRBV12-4	ASSFGGGYGYT
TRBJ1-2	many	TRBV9	ASSAGTGTHGYT
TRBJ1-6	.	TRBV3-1	ASSRRGAENSPLH
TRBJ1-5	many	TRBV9	ASSVDGTPNQPQH
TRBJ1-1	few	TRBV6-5	ASSYSSGGRITEAF
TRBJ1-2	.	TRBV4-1	ASSQPVTGNYGYT
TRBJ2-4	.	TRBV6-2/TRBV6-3	ASRLQGRNIQY
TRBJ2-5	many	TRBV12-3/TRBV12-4	ASSQRTLLETQY
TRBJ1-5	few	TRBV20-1	SAPKRGGWAVGQPQH
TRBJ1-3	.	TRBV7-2	ASNRVGDSGNTIY
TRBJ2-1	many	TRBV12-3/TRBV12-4	ASRPDRSSYNEQF
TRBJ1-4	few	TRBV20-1	SAPFQLNEKLF
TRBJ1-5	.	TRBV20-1	SARDPVREGWQPQH
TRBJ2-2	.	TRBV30	AWPDSNTGELF
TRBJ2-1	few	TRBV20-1	SAAGVRSSYNEQF
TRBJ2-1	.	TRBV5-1	ASSSTGTSYNEQF
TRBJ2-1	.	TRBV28	ASSPGDSSYNEQF
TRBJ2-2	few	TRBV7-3	ASSLITGELF
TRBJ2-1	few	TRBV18	ASSPRGGGEQF
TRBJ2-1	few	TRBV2	ASSDRGSSYNEQF
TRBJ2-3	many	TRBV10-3	AISESLGDTQY
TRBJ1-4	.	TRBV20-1	SAETGATNEKLF
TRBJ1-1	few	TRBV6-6	ATSPTGTEAF
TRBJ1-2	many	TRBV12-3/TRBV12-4	ASSATGTGNYGYT
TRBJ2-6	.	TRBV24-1	ATSDPGGSGANVLT
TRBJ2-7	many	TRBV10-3	AISGTSEGEQY
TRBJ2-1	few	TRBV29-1	SVDHTQGREF
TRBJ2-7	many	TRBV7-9	ASSLAGTSGYEQY
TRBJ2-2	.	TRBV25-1	ASRRRESGTGELF
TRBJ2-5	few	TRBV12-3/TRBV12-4	ASSLGALTGTRIWTQY
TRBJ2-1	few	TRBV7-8	ASSLGNTGSLYNEQF
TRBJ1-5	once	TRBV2	ANSELYSNQPQH
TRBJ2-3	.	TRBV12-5	ASGLVRLISTDTQY
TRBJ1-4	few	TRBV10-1	ASSESPGNEKLF
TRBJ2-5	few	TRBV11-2	ASSLGVAGATTQYQETQY
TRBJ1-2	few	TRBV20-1	SALGLPNYGYT
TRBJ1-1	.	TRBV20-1	SSPGQGPGNTEAF